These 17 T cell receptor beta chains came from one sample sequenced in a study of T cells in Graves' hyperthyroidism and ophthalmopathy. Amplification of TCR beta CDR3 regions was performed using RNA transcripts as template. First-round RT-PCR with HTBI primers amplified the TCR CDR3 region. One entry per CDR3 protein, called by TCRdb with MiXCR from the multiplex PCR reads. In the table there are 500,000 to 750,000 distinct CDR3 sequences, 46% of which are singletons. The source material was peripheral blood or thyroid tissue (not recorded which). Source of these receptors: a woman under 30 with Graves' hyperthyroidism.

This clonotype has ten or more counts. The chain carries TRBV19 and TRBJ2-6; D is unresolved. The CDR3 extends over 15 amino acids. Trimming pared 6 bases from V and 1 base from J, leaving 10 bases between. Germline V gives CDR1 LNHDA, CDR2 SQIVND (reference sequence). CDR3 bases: TGTGCCAGTAGAAGCCCAGGATCTGGGGCCAACGTCCTGACTTTC. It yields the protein CASRSPGSGANVLTF.

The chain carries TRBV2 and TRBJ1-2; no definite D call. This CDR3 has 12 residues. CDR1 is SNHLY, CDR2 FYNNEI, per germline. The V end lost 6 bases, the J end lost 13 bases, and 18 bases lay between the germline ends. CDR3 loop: CASSRSGSLATF. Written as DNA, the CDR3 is TGTGCCAGCAGCCGGAGCGGGAGCCTCGCCACCTTC.

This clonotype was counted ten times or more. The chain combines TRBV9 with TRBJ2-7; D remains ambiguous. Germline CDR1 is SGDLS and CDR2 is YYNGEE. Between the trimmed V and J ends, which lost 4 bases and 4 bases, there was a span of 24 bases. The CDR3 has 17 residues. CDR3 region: CASSRAASSDETYEQYF. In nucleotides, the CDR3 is TGTGCCAGCAGCCGTGCGGCGAGTTCGGACGAGACTTACGAGCAGTACTTC.

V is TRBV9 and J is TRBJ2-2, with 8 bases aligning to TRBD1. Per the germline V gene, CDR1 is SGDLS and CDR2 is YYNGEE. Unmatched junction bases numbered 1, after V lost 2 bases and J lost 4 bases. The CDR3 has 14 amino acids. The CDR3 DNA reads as TGTGCCAGCAGCGTTGGGACAGGCACCGGGGAGCTGTTTTTT. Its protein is CASSVGTGTGELFF.

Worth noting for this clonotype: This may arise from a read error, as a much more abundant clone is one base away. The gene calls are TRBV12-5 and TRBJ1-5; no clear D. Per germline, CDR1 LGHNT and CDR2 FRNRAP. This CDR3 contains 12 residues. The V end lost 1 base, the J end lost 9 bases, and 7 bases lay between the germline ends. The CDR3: CASGLGAGPQHF. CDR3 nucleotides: TGTGCTAGTGGTTTGGGCGCCGGGCCCCAGCATTTT.

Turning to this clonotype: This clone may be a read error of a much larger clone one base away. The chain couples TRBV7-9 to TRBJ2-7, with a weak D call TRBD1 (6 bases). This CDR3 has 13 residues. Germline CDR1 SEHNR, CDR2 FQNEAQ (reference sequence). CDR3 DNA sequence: TGTGCCAGCAGTCGACAGGAAGGGTACGAGCGGTACTTC. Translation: CASSRQEGYERYF.

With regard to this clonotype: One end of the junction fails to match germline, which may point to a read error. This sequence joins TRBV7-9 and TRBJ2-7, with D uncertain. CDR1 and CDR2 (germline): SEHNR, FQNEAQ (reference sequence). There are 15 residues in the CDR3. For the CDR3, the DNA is TGTGCCAGCATGGGTGGGCAGGCTGGGGTTTACGTGCAGTACTTC. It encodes CASMGGQAGVYVQYF.

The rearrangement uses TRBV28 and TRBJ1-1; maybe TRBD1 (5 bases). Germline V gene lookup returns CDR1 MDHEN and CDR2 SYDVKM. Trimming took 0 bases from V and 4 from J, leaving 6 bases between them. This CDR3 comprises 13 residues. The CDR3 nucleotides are TGTGCCAGCAGTTTATGGGGGGTCACTGAAGCTTTCTTT. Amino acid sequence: CASSLWGVTEAFF.

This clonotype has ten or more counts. The DNA of the CDR3 is TGCGCCAGCAGACATGGCCTGAACACTGAAGCTTTCTTT. Its protein product is CASRHGLNTEAFF. V is TRBV5-1 and J is TRBJ1-1; D ambiguous. The CDR3 totals 13 residues. The germline CDR1 and CDR2 sequences are SGHRS and YFSETQ. V lost 5 bases to trimming and J lost 0 bases, with 8 bases between them.

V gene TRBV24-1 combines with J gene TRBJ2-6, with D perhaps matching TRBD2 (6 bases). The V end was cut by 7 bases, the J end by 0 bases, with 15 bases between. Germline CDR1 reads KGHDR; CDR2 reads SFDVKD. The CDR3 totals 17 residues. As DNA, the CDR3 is TGTGCCACCAGCTTGGGGGGACCCACCTCTGGGGCCAACGTCCTGACTTTC. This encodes CATSLGGPTSGANVLTF.

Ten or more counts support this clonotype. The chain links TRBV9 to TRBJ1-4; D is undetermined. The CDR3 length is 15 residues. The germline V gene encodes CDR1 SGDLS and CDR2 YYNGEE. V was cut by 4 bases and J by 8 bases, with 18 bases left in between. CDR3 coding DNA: TGTGCCAGCAGCCCCACACGGGATTGGAGAGAAAAACTGTTTTTT. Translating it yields CASSPTRDWREKLFF.

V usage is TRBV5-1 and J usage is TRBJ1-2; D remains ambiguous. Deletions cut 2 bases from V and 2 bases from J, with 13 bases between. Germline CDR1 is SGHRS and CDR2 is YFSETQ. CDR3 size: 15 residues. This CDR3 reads CASSLASSGNYGYTF. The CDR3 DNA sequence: TGCGCCAGCAGCTTAGCCTCGAGCGGCAACTATGGCTACACCTTC.

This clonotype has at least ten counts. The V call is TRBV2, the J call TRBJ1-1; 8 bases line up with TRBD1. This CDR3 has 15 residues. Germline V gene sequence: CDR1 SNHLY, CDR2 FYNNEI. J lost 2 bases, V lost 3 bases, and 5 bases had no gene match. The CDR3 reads CASSDPDRGNTEAFF. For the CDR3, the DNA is TGTGCCAGCAGTGACCCAGACAGGGGTAACACTGAAGCTTTCTTT.

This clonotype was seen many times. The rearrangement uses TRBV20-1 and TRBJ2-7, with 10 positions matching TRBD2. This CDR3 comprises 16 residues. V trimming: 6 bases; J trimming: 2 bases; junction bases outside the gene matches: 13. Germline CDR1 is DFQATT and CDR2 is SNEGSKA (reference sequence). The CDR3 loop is CSARLTGSGRPYEQYF. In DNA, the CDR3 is TGCAGTGCCCGCCTTACGGGTAGCGGGAGGCCCTACGAGCAGTACTTC.

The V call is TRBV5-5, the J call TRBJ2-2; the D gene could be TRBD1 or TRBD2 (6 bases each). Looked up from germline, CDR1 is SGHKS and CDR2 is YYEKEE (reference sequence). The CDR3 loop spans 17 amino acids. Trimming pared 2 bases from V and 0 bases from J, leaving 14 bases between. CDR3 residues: CASSLEFGGANTGELFF. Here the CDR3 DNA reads TGTGCCAGCAGCTTAGAGTTCGGGGGCGCGAACACCGGGGAGCTGTTTTTT.

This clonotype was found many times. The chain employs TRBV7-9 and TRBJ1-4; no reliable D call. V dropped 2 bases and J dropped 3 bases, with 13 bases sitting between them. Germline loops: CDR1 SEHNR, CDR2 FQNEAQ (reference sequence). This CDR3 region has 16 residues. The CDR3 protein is CASSLWEEGSNEKLFF. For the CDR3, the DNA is TGTGCCAGCAGCTTATGGGAAGAGGGTTCTAATGAAAAACTGTTTTTT.

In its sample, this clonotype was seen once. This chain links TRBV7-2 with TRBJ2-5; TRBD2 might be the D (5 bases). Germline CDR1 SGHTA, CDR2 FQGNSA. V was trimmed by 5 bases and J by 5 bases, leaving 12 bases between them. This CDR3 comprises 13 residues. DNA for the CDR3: TGTGCCAGCAGCGTCCGGGAAATGGAGACCCAGTACTTC. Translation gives CASSVREMETQYF.